This T cell receptor (beta chain) was observed in a study of OX40 agonist ivuxolimab in advanced cancers. At the level of the study: Those enrolled were less than 85% male, with a mean age of roughly 62 years and ages from roughly 20 to 90.

A word on this clone: Its antigen is currently unknown.

Blood draws occurred at baseline, cycle 4 day 1, and cycle 7 day 1. Trimming pared 5 bases from V and 0 bases from J, leaving 6 bases between. The CDR3 spans 12 residues. CDR1 SGHRS and CDR2 YFSETQ come from the germline V gene. The assay was immunoSEQ multiplex PCR, and TCRdb's table has in-frame clones only and misses some. The sample carries about 82,000 clones, around 83% recorded once. Study-wide results and caveats: Circulating CD4+ and CD8+ T cells showed clonal expansion by week 6 at 0.1 to 3.0 mg/kg. Still undetermined is the antigen specificity of the expanded peripheral T cells.

The material sequenced was CD4+ or CD8+ T cells sorted from blood, taken in a trial of the OX40 agonist ivuxolimab. The TCR originated in an adult with an advanced solid tumor such as melanoma, head and neck, liver or kidney cancer. The rearrangement joins TRBV5-1 to TRBJ2-7; D gene ambiguous. Here the CDR3 DNA reads TGCGCCAGCAGGCAGGACTCCTACGAGCAGTACTTC. Its protein is CASRQDSYEQYF.